Listed here are 29 T cell receptor beta chains from one sample, sequenced in a study of T and B cells in COVID-19 patients. Blood genomic DNA input for TRB amplification was about 240-550 ng. BIOMED2 TRB-A/B primer pools were used in multiplex TRB PCR. TCRdb re-called the multiplex PCR reads through MiXCR, storing one row per CDR3 protein. The sample lists 8,000 to 8,500 distinct CDR3 sequences, under 30% occurring once. Material for sequencing was blood. The receptors stem from a human donor with active COVID-19.

The chain uses TRBV5-1 and TRBJ2-7; D possibly uses TRBD1 or TRBD2 (5 bases each). Trimming removed 3 bases at V and 2 bases at J, with 12 bases between. This CDR3 spans 14 amino acids. CDR1 is SGHRS and CDR2 is YFSETQ in the germline V gene. The CDR3 region is CASSYEGPTYEQYF. The DNA of the CDR3 is TGCGCCAGCAGCTACGAGGGGCCAACCTACGAGCAGTACTTC.

Concerning this clonotype itself: This may stem from a read error, because a much larger clone lies one nucleotide away. The genes are TRBV6-5 and TRBJ2-3; 7 bases agree with TRBD1. Germline loops: CDR1 MNHEY, CDR2 SVGAGI. The CDR3 covers 12 residues. With V trimmed by 2 bases and J by 11 bases, 4 bases remained unmatched. The CDR3 here is CASSYEGAMQYF. The CDR3, as DNA: TGTGCCAGCAGTTACGAGGGGGCGATGCAGTATTTT.

The chain is built from TRBV6-5 and TRBJ2-7; D gene unclear. The CDR3 runs to 18 residues. CDR1 MNHEY and CDR2 SVGAGI come from the germline V gene. Trimming removed 2 bases from V and 2 bases from J, with 22 bases in between. The CDR3 DNA reads TGTGCCAGCAGTTACCGTAGGACCTCTCTTGGTAGAACCTACGAGCAGTACGTC. Protein product: CASSYRRTSLGRTYEQYV.

The V call is TRBV11-1, the J call TRBJ2-7; 8 bases fit TRBD2. The length of the CDR3 is 16 residues. CDR1 SGHAT and CDR2 FQDESV come from the germline V gene (reference sequence). V was clipped by 5 bases and J by 7 bases; unmatched bases: 16. The CDR3 is CASSQVGAGAPTEQYF. The CDR3, as DNA: TGTGCCAGCAGCCAGGTTGGAGCGGGGGCCCCCACTGAGCAGTACTTC.

This clonotype was seen a handful of times. The rearrangement uses TRBV5-1 and TRBJ1-4, with a possible D match to TRBD1 (5 bases). V was shortened by 0 bases and J by 10 bases, with 16 bases between the two germline ends. This CDR3 contains 15 residues. CDR1 and CDR2 (germline): SGHRS, YFSETQ. The CDR3 loop reads CASSLVGGDSGKLFF. In DNA, the CDR3 is TGCGCCAGCAGCTTGGTGGGAGGGGATTCCGGAAAACTGTTTTTT.

In its sample, this clonotype is medium-sized (0.01 to 0.1%). The rearrangement joins TRBV27 to TRBJ1-4; 8 bases are a match to TRBD1. The germline V gene encodes CDR1 MNHEY and CDR2 SMNVEV (reference sequence). The V gene end was trimmed by 5 bases and the J gene end by 6 bases; junction bases not matched to a gene: 5. The CDR3 has 14 residues. The CDR3 sequence: CASSPSRGHEKLFF. In nucleotides, the CDR3 is TGTGCCAGCAGTCCCAGCAGGGGGCATGAAAAACTGTTTTTT.

This clonotype was seen only a few times. The J gene is TRBJ2-4, the V gene TRBV5-5; TRBD2 aligns across 7 bases. Germline CDR1 and CDR2: SGHKS and YYEKEE (reference sequence). With V trimmed by 0 bases and J by 5 bases, 2 bases remained unmatched. This CDR3 has 14 amino acids. Written as DNA, the CDR3 is TGTGCCAGCAGCTTGGCTGGGGGGGAAAACATTCAGTACTTC. Translated: CASSLAGGENIQYF.

This clonotype is medium-sized in the sample. The chain uses TRBV15 and TRBJ1-6; the D is unclear. The V gene lost 8 bases and the J gene lost 6 bases, with 17 bases spanning the gap. Germline CDR1 is LNHNV and CDR2 is YYDKDF (reference sequence). CDR3 length: 15 amino acids. CDR3 sequence: CATRITKLANSPLHF. CDR3 nucleotides: TGTGCCACCCGTATCACAAAGCTGGCTAATTCACCCCTCCACTTT.

V and J are TRBV20-1 and TRBJ1-2, with D hard to call. The CDR3 consists of 15 residues. Trimming left V 1 base short and J 5 bases short, with 17 bases between. CDR1 is DFQATT and CDR2 is SNEGSKA in the germline V gene (reference sequence). The CDR3 bases are TGCAGTGCTAGAGGGTTGTCGGCAGTTAATTATGGCTACACCTTC. Protein product: CSARGLSAVNYGYTF.

Turning to this clonotype: A read error may explain this, as a much larger clone is one base away. The rearrangement uses TRBV19 and TRBJ1-1; no definite D call. Germline CDR1 LNHDA, CDR2 SQIVND (reference sequence). The CDR3 has 14 residues. CDR3 DNA sequence: TGTGTCAGTAGTGGGGTTCGCATGAACACTGAAGCTTTCTTT. Translating it yields CVSSGVRMNTEAFF.

This clonotype was detected once. The V call is TRBV19, the J call TRBJ2-7; the D gene is possibly TRBD2 (7 bases). Looked up from germline, CDR1 is LNHDA and CDR2 is SQIVND (reference sequence). V was clipped by 0 bases and J by 1 base, with 16 bases between them. CDR3 length: 17 residues. The CDR3 here is CASSIDEGGGGSYEQYF. Written as DNA, the CDR3 is TGTGCCAGTAGTATAGACGAGGGGGGGGGGGGATCCTACGAGCAGTACTTC.

Judged by abundance, this clonotype is large. The chain employs TRBV29-1 and TRBJ2-1, with D maybe TRBD1 (6 bases). Germline V gives CDR1 SQVTM, CDR2 ANQGSEA. CDR3 length: 13 amino acids. With 2 bases removed from V and 7 bases from J, the gap between germline ends came to 12 bases. The chain's CDR3 is CSVERAGENEQFF. The CDR3 DNA reads as TGCAGCGTTGAAAGGGCAGGGGAAAATGAGCAGTTCTTC.

This clonotype has only a few counts. The chain employs TRBV6-1 and TRBJ1-2, with D perhaps TRBD1 (5 bases). V lost 7 bases, J lost 1 base, and 10 bases lay in between. Germline-derived CDR1 and CDR2 are MNHNS and SASEGT. The CDR3 spans 13 residues. CDR3 DNA: TGTGCCAGCACGACGACAGTTAACTATGGCTACACCTTC. Protein sequence: CASTTTVNYGYTF.

The rearrangement links TRBV27 to TRBJ1-5; possible D gene TRBD1, 5 bases. This CDR3 is built from 17 residues. Germline CDR1 is MNHEY and CDR2 is SMNVEV (reference sequence). The ends were cut back, 0 bases at V and 6 bases at J, with 18 bases in the middle. The CDR3 DNA sequence: TGTGCCAGCAGTTTATCGGGGCGTCCACCGACCGGTCAGCCCCAGCATTTT. Protein sequence: CASSLSGRPPTGQPQHF.

The chain carries TRBV27 and TRBJ2-1, with 10 bases lining up with TRBD1. CDR1 is MNHEY, CDR2 SMNVEV, per germline (reference sequence). Trimming took 5 bases from V and 1 from J; bases not matched to a gene: 2. The CDR3 has 15 residues. The CDR3 DNA sequence: TGTGCCAGCAGTCCGGACAGGGGGTCCTACAATGAGCAGTTCTTC. This translates into CASSPDRGSYNEQFF.

This clonotype is classed as medium-sized. The genes are TRBV6-6 and TRBJ1-5; no definite D call. The ends were cut back, 2 bases at V and 1 base at J, with 12 bases in the middle. In germline, CDR1 is MNHNY, CDR2 SVGAGI (reference sequence). The CDR3 has 16 residues. CDR3 loop: CASSYGPVRSNQPQHF. CDR3 nucleotides: TGTGCCAGCAGTTACGGACCCGTCCGAAGCAATCAGCCCCAGCATTTT.

By its share, this clonotype is medium-sized. The CDR3 DNA reads TGTGCCAGCAGACCCTCACAGGGTTGGGGCACAGATACGCAGTATTTT. Its protein product is CASRPSQGWGTDTQYF. J is TRBJ2-3 and V is TRBV27, with D possibly matching TRBD1 (6 bases). This CDR3 has 16 amino acids. The germline V gene encodes CDR1 MNHEY and CDR2 SMNVEV (reference sequence). Trimming stripped 6 bases from V and 1 base from J, with 17 bases between.

The chain recombines TRBV6-6 with TRBJ1-2; perhaps TRBD1 as D (5 bases). V gave up 6 bases and J gave up 4 bases, with 15 bases separating them. This CDR3 contains 14 residues. The germline gives CDR1 MNHNY, CDR2 SVGAGI (reference sequence). CDR3 nucleotides: TGTGCCAGCAGAAAGGACAATACGCTCTATGGCTACACCTTC. Protein product: CASRKDNTLYGYTF.

The rearrangement joins TRBV6-5 to TRBJ1-6; 7 nucleotides agree with TRBD1. Germline CDR1 MNHEY, CDR2 SVGAGI. This CDR3 is built from 18 residues. V trimming: 5 bases; J trimming: 5 bases; junction bases outside the gene matches: 15. The CDR3 sequence is CASSRRGRNRGNNSPLHF. The CDR3 nucleotides are TGTGCCAGCAGTCGCCGCGGACGAAACAGGGGTAATAATTCACCCCTCCACTTT.

This clonotype has just one count. The chain uses TRBV12-3 or TRBV12-4 and TRBJ2-5; 7 bases map to TRBD1. V lost 11 bases and J lost 4; bases outside the gene matches: 13. This CDR3 is 14 amino acids long. For the CDR3, the DNA is TGTGCCGGCAAAGCGACAGGGCGAGCAGAGACCCAGTACTTC. As protein: CAGKATGRAETQYF.

A remark on this clonotype: This may be a read error: a much more frequent sequence differs by one nucleotide. The conserved closing phenylalanine or tryptophan is absent in this CDR3, likely reflecting a read error. CDR3 region: CASSPLAGGTYNEQFY. The CDR3 bases are TGTGCCAGCAGTCCTCTAGCGGGGGGGACCTACAATGAGCAGTTCTAC. The chain employs TRBV5-5 and TRBJ2-1; 12 bases are shared with TRBD2. The CDR3 loop spans 16 amino acids. Germline V gene lookup returns CDR1 SGHKS and CDR2 YYEKEE (reference sequence). Trimming took 5 bases from V and 2 from J; bases not matched to a gene: 5.

A single count supports this clonotype. V is TRBV14 and J is TRBJ2-1; D may be TRBD1 (6 bases). Germline assignment: CDR1 SGHDN and CDR2 FVKESK. V lost 4 bases and J 10 bases, leaving 11 bases between the germline ends. The CDR3 runs to 12 residues. The CDR3 spells CASSLITGEQFF. The CDR3 region has the DNA TGTGCCAGCAGCCTGATAACAGGGGAGCAGTTCTTC.

This clonotype ranks as medium-sized. This chain uses TRBV12-3 or TRBV12-4 with TRBJ2-2; D gene unclear. The CDR3 is 11 amino acids. Between the trimmed V and J ends, which lost 5 bases and 6 bases, there was a span of 4 bases. The CDR3 loop is CASSKAGELFF. The CDR3 DNA reads TGTGCCAGCAGTAAGGCCGGGGAGCTGTTTTTT.

This clonotype was seen only a few times. This chain connects TRBV5-6 to TRBJ2-7, with a weak D call TRBD1 (5 bases). Trimming removed 2 bases from V and 0 bases from J, with 21 bases in between. The V gene's germline CDR1 is SGHDT and CDR2 YYEEEE. The CDR3 covers 18 residues. The CDR3, as DNA: TGTGCCAGCAGCTTAGGGGCGCCCTTATCGCCCTTCTCCTACGAGCAGTACGTC. It specifies CASSLGAPLSPFSYEQYV.

This chain uses TRBV24-1 with TRBJ2-5, with 8 bases identical to TRBD2. Germline values: CDR1 KGHDR, CDR2 SFDVKD. The CDR3 contains 20 residues. The J segment lost 5 bases and the V segment lost 4 bases, leaving 23 bases of the junction unmatched. CDR3 residues: CATSDFGPPLGSGGLETQYF. CDR3 sequence (DNA): TGTGCCACCAGTGACTTTGGTCCCCCCCTTGGGAGCGGGGGTTTGGAGACCCAGTACTTC.

The gene calls are TRBV18 and TRBJ1-2; 9 nucleotides agree with TRBD1. Trimming cost V 3 bases and J 4 bases; bases outside gene matches: 3. CDR1 and CDR2 (germline): KGHSH, LQKENI. The CDR3 runs to 14 residues. CDR3 sequence reads: CASSPGTGSYGYTF. The CDR3 DNA reads as TGTGCCAGCTCACCCGGGACAGGGTCCTATGGCTACACCTTC.

This clonotype has only a few counts. This chain uses TRBV20-1 with TRBJ1-1, with D uncertain. This CDR3 comprises 11 residues. V was pared by 0 bases and J by 11 bases, with 10 bases between. Germline values: CDR1 DFQATT, CDR2 SNEGSKA (reference sequence). The CDR3 DNA sequence: TGCAGTGCTAGAGATCCCCTGAACGCTTTCTTT. It is translated as CSARDPLNAFF.

This chain links TRBV7-9 with TRBJ1-5; D remains ambiguous. CDR1 SEHNR and CDR2 FQNEAQ come from the germline V gene (reference sequence). V dropped 4 bases and J dropped 3 bases, with 7 bases sitting between them. This CDR3 is built from 13 residues. The CDR3 bases are TGTGCCAGCAGCTCAAATACCAATCAGCCCCAGCATTTT. The encoded protein is CASSSNTNQPQHF.

This clonotype counts as medium-sized. The genes are TRBV29-1 and TRBJ1-1, with TRBD1 as a possible D gene (5 bases). Trimming shortened V by 2 bases and J by 1 base, and 8 bases separated the two germline ends. This CDR3 has 13 residues. CDR1 is SQVTM and CDR2 is ANQGSEA in the germline V gene. CDR3 protein: CSVERQGNTEAFF. The CDR3 DNA reads TGCAGCGTTGAAAGGCAGGGGAACACTGAAGCTTTCTTT.